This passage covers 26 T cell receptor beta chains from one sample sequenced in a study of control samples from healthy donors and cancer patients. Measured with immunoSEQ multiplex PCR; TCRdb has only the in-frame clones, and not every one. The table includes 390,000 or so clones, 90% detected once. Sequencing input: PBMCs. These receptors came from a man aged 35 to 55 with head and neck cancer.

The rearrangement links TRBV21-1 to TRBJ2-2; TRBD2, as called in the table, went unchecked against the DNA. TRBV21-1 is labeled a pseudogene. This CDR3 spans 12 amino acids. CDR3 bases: TGTGCCAGCAGCAAGAGCTCCGGGGAGCTGTTTTTT. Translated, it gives CASSKSSGELFF.

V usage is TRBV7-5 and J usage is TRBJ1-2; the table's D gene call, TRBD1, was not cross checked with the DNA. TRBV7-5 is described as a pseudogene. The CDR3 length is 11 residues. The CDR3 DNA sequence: TGTGCCTACACAGGGTGGGATGGCTACACCTTC. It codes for CAYTGWDGYTF.

The CDR3 nucleotides are TGTGCCAGCAGCTTAATGCAGGGGGGACGCACTGAAGCTTTCTTT. Amino acid sequence: CASSLMQGGRTEAFF. The chain employs TRBV7-3 and TRBJ1-1; 7 nucleotides match TRBD1. The V gene's germline CDR1 is SGHTA and CDR2 FQGTGA. V lost 1 base, J lost 4 bases, and 6 bases stayed unmatched. The length of the CDR3 is 15 residues.

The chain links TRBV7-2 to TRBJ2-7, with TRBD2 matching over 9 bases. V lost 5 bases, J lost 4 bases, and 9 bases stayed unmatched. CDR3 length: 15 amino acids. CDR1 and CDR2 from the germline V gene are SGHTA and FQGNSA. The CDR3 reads CASSPQRGASYEQYF. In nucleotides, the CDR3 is TGTGCCAGCAGCCCTCAGCGGGGGGCCTCATACGAGCAGTACTTC.

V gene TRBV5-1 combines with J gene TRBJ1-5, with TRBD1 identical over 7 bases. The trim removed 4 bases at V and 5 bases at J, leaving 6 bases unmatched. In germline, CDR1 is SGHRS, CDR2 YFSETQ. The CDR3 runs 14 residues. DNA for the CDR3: TGCGCCAGCAGCCCCGAGACAGGGTATCAGCCCCAGCATTTT. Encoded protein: CASSPETGYQPQHF.

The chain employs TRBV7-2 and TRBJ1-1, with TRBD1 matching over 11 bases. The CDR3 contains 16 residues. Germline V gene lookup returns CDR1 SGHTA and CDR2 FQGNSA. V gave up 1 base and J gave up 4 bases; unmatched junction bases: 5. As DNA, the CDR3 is TGTGCCAGCAGCTTAGGGACAGGGGGCAAGGGCACTGAAGCTTTCTTT. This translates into CASSLGTGGKGTEAFF. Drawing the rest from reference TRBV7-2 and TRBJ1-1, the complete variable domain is GAGVSQSPSNKVTEKGKDVELRCDPISGHTALYWYRQSLGQGLEFLIYFQGNSAPDKSGLPSDRFSAERTGGSVSTLTIQRTQQEDSAVYLCASSLGTGGKGTEAFFGQGTRLTVV.

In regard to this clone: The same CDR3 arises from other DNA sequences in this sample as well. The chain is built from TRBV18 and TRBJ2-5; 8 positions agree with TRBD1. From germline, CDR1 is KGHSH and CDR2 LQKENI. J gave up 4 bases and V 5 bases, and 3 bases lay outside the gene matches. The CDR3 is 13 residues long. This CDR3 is CASSSGQGETQYF. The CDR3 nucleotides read TGTGCCAGCTCATCCGGACAGGGAGAGACCCAGTACTTC.

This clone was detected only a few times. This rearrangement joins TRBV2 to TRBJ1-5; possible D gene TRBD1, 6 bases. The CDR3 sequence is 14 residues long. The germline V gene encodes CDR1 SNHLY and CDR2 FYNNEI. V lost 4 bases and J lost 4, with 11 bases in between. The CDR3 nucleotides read TGTGCCAGCAGTGGGTCACAGGGTAATCAGCCCCAGCATTTT. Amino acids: CASSGSQGNQPQHF.

This CDR3 reads CASSPRLAGMRNEQFF. The CDR3 nucleotides are TGTGCCAGTAGCCCCCGGTTAGCGGGCATGAGAAATGAGCAGTTCTTC. The chain uses TRBV19 and TRBJ2-1; 7 bases are shared with TRBD2. Trimming at V came to 6 bases and at J to 7 bases, leaving 15 bases not matched to a gene. In germline, CDR1 is LNHDA, CDR2 SQIVND (reference sequence). The CDR3 extends over 16 amino acids.

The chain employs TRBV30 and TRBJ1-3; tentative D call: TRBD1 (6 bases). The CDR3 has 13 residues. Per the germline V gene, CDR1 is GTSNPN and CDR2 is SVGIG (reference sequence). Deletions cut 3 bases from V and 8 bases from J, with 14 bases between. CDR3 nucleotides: TGTGCCTGGAGACCGGACAGTGTCTACACCATATATTTT. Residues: CAWRPDSVYTIYF.

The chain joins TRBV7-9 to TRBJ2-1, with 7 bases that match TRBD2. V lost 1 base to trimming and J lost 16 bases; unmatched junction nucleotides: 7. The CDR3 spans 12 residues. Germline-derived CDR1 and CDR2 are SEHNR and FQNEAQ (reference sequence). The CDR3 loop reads CASSLERTSFFF. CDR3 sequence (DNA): TGTGCCAGCAGCTTAGAAAGGACTAGTTTCTTCTTC.

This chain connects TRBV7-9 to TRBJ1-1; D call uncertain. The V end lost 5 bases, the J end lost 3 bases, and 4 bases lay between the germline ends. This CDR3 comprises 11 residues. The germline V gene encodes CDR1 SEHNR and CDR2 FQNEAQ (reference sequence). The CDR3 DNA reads TGTGCCAGCAGCCCTTACACTGAAGCTTTCTTT. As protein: CASSPYTEAFF.

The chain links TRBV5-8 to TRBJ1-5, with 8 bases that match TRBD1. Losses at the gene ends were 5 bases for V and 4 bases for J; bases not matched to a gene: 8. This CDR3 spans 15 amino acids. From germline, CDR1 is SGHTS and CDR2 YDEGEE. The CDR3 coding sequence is TGTGCCAGCAGTGAAGGGGACAGGACGAATCAGCCCCAGCATTTT. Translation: CASSEGDRTNQPQHF.

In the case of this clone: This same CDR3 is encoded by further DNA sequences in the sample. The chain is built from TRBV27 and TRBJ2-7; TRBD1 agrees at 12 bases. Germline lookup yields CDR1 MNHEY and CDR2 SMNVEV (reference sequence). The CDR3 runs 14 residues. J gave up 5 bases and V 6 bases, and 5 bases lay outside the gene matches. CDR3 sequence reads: CASSSGTGGNEQYF. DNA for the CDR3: TGTGCCAGCAGCTCCGGGACAGGGGGCAACGAGCAGTACTTC.

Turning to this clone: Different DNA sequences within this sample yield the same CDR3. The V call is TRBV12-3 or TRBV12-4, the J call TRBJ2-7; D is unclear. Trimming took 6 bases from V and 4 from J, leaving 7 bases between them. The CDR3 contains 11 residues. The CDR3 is CASSLLYEQYF. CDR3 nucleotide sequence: TGTGCCAGCAGCCTCCTTTACGAGCAGTACTTC.

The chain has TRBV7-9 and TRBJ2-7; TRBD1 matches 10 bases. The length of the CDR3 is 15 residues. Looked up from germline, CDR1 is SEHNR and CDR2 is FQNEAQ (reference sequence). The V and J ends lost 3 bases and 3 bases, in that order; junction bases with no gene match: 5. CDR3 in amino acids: CASSFPGTGVYEQYF. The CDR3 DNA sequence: TGTGCCAGCAGCTTCCCCGGGACAGGGGTCTACGAGCAGTACTTC.

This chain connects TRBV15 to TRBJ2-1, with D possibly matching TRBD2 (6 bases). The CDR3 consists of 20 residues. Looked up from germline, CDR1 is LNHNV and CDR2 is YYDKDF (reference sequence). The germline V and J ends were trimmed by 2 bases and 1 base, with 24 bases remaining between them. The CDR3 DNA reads TGTGCCACCAGCAGACCCCAAGTGGATAGCGGAACCAAGTCCTACAATGAGCAGTTCTTC. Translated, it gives CATSRPQVDSGTKSYNEQFF.

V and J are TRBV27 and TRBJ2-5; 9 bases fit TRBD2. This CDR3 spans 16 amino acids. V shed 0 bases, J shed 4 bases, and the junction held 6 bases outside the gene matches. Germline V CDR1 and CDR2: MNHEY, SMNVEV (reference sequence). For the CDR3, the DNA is TGTGCCAGCAGTTTATCGCGGACTAGCGAGATAGAGACCCAGTACTTC. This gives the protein CASSLSRTSEIETQYF.

CDR3 loop: CASSSDGNTEAFF. The CDR3 DNA is TGTGCCAGCAGCTCCGATGGGAACACTGAAGCTTTCTTT. The chain carries TRBV7-2 and TRBJ1-1; D is undetermined. The length of the CDR3 is 13 residues. CDR1 and CDR2 from the germline V gene are SGHTA and FQGNSA. Deletions cut 4 bases from V and 1 base from J, with 7 bases between.

The CDR3 DNA sequence: TGTGCCAGCAGTTTCCCTTCTGGGGATACTCGAGCGGGTCTAGGCGGGGAGCTGTTTTTT. Amino acids: CASSFPSGDTRAGLGGELFF. The gene calls are TRBV28 and TRBJ2-2, with a tentative D call TRBD2 (6 bases). The germline V and J ends were trimmed by 3 bases and 7 bases, with 30 bases remaining between them. The germline V gene has CDR1 MDHEN and CDR2 SYDVKM. The CDR3 runs 20 residues.

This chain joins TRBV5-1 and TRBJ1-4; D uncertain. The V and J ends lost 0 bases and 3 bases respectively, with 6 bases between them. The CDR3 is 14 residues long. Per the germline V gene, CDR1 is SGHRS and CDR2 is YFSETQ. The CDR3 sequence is CASSLGLPNEKLFF. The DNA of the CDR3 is TGCGCCAGCAGCTTGGGACTGCCTAATGAAAAACTGTTTTTT.

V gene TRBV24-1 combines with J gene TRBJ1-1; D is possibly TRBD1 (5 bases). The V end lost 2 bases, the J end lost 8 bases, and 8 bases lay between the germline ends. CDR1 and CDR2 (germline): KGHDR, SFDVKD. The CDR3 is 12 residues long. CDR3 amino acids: CATSDYRTEAFF. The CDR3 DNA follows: TGTGCCACCAGTGATTACCGGACAGAAGCTTTCTTT.

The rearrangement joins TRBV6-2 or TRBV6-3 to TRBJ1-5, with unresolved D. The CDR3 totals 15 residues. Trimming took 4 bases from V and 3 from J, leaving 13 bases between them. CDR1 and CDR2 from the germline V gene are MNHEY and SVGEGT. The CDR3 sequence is CASSWYERSNQPQHF. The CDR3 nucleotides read TGTGCCAGCAGTTGGTATGAGCGTTCCAATCAGCCCCAGCATTTT.

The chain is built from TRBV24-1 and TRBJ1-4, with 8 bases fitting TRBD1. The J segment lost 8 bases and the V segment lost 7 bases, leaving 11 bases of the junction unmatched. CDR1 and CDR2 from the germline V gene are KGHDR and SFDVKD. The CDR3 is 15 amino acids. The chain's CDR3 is CATRDPDRASEKLFF. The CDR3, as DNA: TGTGCCACCAGAGACCCGGACAGGGCAAGCGAAAAACTGTTTTTT.

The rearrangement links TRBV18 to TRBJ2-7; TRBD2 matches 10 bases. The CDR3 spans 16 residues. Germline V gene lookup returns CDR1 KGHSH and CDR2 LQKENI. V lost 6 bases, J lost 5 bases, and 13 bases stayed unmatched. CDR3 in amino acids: CASSPPSGGAIHEQYF. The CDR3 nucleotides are TGTGCCAGCTCTCCCCCAAGCGGGGGGGCCATCCACGAGCAGTACTTC. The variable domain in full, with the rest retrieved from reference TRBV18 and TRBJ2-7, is NAGVMQNPRHLVRRRGQEARLRCSPMKGHSHVYWYRQLPEEGLKFMVYLQKENIIDESGMPKERFSAEFPKEGPSILRIQQVVRGDSAAYFCASSPPSGGAIHEQYFGPGTRLTVT.

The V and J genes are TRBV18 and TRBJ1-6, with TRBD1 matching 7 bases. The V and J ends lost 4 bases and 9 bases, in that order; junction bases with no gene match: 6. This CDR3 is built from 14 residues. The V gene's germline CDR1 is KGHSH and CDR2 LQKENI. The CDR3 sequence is CASSLDRESSPLHF. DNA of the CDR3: TGTGCCAGCTCACTAGACAGGGAGTCTTCACCCCTCCACTTT.